This T cell receptor beta chain is from a study of OX40 agonist ivuxolimab in advanced cancers. Context from the whole study: Ivuxolimab was an agonistic, fully human IgG2 monoclonal antibody directed against OX40 (CD134), a costimulatory receptor. Partial responses were achieved by three dose-escalation patients, of whom one had hepatocellular carcinoma and two had cutaneous melanoma. Prior anti-PD-1, anti-PD-L1 or anti-CTLA-4 therapy was permitted, and checkpoint inhibitors had been received by less than 45% of dose-escalation patients. Peripheral TCRbeta sequencing aimed to test whether ivuxolimab altered TCR sequence diversity and caused clonal T-cell expansion. Of the approximately 50 patients in dose escalation, 19 had hepatocellular carcinoma, about 15 had melanoma, 9 had renal cell carcinoma and 9 had head and neck cancer. The paper describes the monotherapy dose-escalation part (N of about 52 patients) of the phase I trial of ivuxolimab. The dose-escalation cohort was about 83% male with a mean age of approximately 60 years, ranging from about 23 to 85. Intravenous ivuxolimab was administered to patients every 2 weeks at six dose levels: 0.01, 0.1, 0.3, 1.5, 3 and 10 mg/kg. Overall results and qualifications from the work: Which antigens the clonally expanded peripheral T cells were specific for was not determined. Low levels of normalized T-cell clonal expansion were also seen in some patients who did not respond. In partial responders in the 0.1-3.0 mg/kg groups, normalized peripheral clonal expansion was found to be among the lowest, especially among CD8+ T cells. On average, CD8+ T cells showed more expanded clones than CD4+ T cells after ivuxolimab. At doses of 0.1 to 3.0 mg/kg, clonal expansion of both CD4+ and CD8+ T cells in blood was seen between baseline and week 6.

CDR1 and CDR2 were assigned from the germline V gene as SGDLS and YYNGEE. The cysteine opens and the phenylalanine closes a CDR3 of 14 amino acids. Only the CDR3 portion is preserved as DNA: 42 bases, with reading frame beginning at the first base. V loses 3 bases of germline sequence and J loses 3 bases, and the interval between the two ends is 11 bases. Patients with autoimmune disease history or receiving systemic immunosuppression were excluded from the trial. In every dose cohort, peripheral blood was drawn for TCR sequencing at baseline, cycle 4 day 1, and cycle 7 day 1. The samples were drawn from a first-in-human, open-label, multicenter phase I dose-escalation trial of ivuxolimab. The trial enrolled adults with locally advanced or metastatic head and neck squamous cell, hepatocellular, melanoma or renal cell carcinoma. Before TCR sequencing, CD4+ T cells and CD8+ T cells from peripheral blood were sorted into separate populations.

On this clone: Its antigen target is currently unknown. Base quality data are lacking; no much larger clone is found one base away.

Genomic DNA was extracted from sorted cells for sequencing of the TCRbeta CDR3 region. TCRbeta CDR3 regions were sequenced using the immunoSEQ Assay. Drawn from immuneACCESS, this table holds only the in-frame rearrangements with V and J called that TCRdb kept. Clones are partly lost; checked studies trace under half to an unresolved V gene and leave the rest unexplained. This sample is represented by about 100,000 clones; approximately 90% of them were singletons. The ten largest clones take up around 0.15% of the sample. The clonotype originates from an adult with an advanced solid tumor such as melanoma, head and neck, liver or kidney cancer. The V gene is TRBV9 and the J gene is TRBJ2-3; no confident D gene assignment can be made. The sample in question was CD4+ or CD8+ T cells sorted from blood, obtained in a trial of the OX40 agonist ivuxolimab. The DNA sequence reads TGTGCCAGCAGCGCCGGTTTTTGGACAGATACGCAGTATTTT. It specifies CASSAGFWTDTQYF.